A selection of T cell receptor beta chains follows, all from one sample in a study of cytomegalovirus exposure and HLA in healthy donors. Sequencing was performed with immunoSEQ multiplex PCR; in TCRdb, only in-frame clones are kept and a portion is missing. The sample consists of fewer than 100,000 clones, approximately 77% of them appearing once. Sequencing input: PBMCs. These receptors were taken from a female donor in good health and CMV-seronegative. Both conserved end residues are part of each CDR3. D genes are given only for firm matches. Some rows mark clone size as missing; the rest say once, few, many or name a class of expanded clone.

v_call: TRBV12-2; d_call: -; clone_size: -; j_call: TRBJ1-5; cdr3_aa: CASRINRDSNQPQHF; cdr3_nt: TGTGCAAGTCGGATTAACAGGGATAGCAATCAGCCCCAGCATTTT
v_call: TRBV7-2; d_call: TRBD1; clone_size: -; j_call: TRBJ1-5; cdr3_aa: CASSLDRGFQPQHF; cdr3_nt: TGTGCCAGCAGCTTAGACAGGGGGTTTCAGCCCCAGCATTTT
v_call: TRBV6-1; d_call: -; clone_size: -; j_call: TRBJ1-2; cdr3_aa: CASSEATGSDGYTF; cdr3_nt: TGTGCCAGCAGTGAAGCAACAGGGTCGGATGGCTACACCTTC
v_call: TRBV6-1; d_call: -; clone_size: -; j_call: TRBJ2-7; cdr3_aa: CASRVSYEQYF; cdr3_nt: TGTGCCAGCCGAGTCTCCTACGAGCAGTACTTC
v_call: TRBV7-9; d_call: -; clone_size: -; j_call: TRBJ2-7; cdr3_aa: CASTHGQGVSYEQYF; cdr3_nt: TGCGCCAGCACCCACGGGCAGGGTGTATCCTACGAGCAGTACTTC
v_call: TRBV6-5; d_call: -; clone_size: -; j_call: TRBJ2-6; cdr3_aa: CASSYLGGSGANVLTF; cdr3_nt: TGTGCCAGCAGTTACCTAGGGGGCTCTGGGGCCAACGTCCTGACTTTC
v_call: TRBV10-3; d_call: -; clone_size: -; j_call: TRBJ2-7; cdr3_aa: CAISRDRWQYF; cdr3_nt: TGTGCCATCAGCAGGGATCGGTGGCAGTACTTC
v_call: TRBV30; d_call: -; clone_size: -; j_call: TRBJ1-2; cdr3_aa: CAWSGTGNYGYTF; cdr3_nt: TGTGCCTGGAGTGGAACAGGGAACTATGGCTACACCTTC
v_call: TRBV5-1; d_call: TRBD2; clone_size: -; j_call: TRBJ2-1; cdr3_aa: CASRGGVWDEQFF; cdr3_nt: TGCGCCAGCAGGGGGGGGGTATGGGATGAGCAGTTCTTC
v_call: TRBV11-3; d_call: -; clone_size: -; j_call: TRBJ2-3; cdr3_aa: CASSLELGADTQYF; cdr3_nt: TGTGCCAGCAGCTTAGAACTGGGAGCAGATACGCAGTATTTT
v_call: TRBV7-8; d_call: -; clone_size: -; j_call: TRBJ1-6; cdr3_aa: CASSPSWGRSPLHF; cdr3_nt: TGTGCCAGCAGCCCCTCGTGGGGGCGGTCACCCCTCCACTTT
v_call: TRBV27; d_call: TRBD1; clone_size: few; j_call: TRBJ1-1; cdr3_aa: CASSSRQGLGTEAFF; cdr3_nt: TGTGCCAGCAGTTCCCGACAGGGGCTGGGGACTGAAGCTTTCTTT
v_call: TRBV5-5; d_call: TRBD1; clone_size: few; j_call: TRBJ2-2; cdr3_aa: CASSQGTDHGELFF; cdr3_nt: TGTGCCAGCAGCCAAGGGACAGATCACGGGGAGCTGTTTTTT
v_call: TRBV7-8; d_call: TRBD2; clone_size: -; j_call: TRBJ2-3; cdr3_aa: CASSGLAGGKRVTDTQYF; cdr3_nt: TGTGCCAGCTCGGGACTAGCGGGAGGGAAACGGGTCACAGATACGCAGTATTTT
v_call: TRBV2; d_call: TRBD2; clone_size: -; j_call: TRBJ2-4; cdr3_aa: CASSGTSGGIAKNIQYF; cdr3_nt: TGTGCCAGCAGTGGTACTAGCGGGGGGATAGCCAAAAACATTCAGTACTTC
v_call: TRBV6-5; d_call: -; clone_size: -; j_call: TRBJ2-3; cdr3_aa: CASSYSEASADTQYF; cdr3_nt: TGTGCCAGCAGTTACTCCGAGGCTAGCGCAGATACGCAGTATTTT
v_call: TRBV7-9; d_call: -; clone_size: -; j_call: TRBJ2-1; cdr3_aa: CASSLLGVNNEQFF; cdr3_nt: TGTGCCAGCAGCTTATTAGGGGTTAACAATGAGCAGTTCTTC
v_call: TRBV6-1; d_call: TRBD1; clone_size: once; j_call: TRBJ1-4; cdr3_aa: CASSGGLGQGGEKLFF; cdr3_nt: TGTGCCAGCAGTGGGGGCCTGGGACAGGGAGGCGAAAAACTGTTTTTT
v_call: TRBV18; d_call: -; clone_size: -; j_call: TRBJ2-5; cdr3_aa: CASSPDSQETQYF; cdr3_nt: TGTGCCAGCTCACCTGACAGTCAAGAGACCCAGTACTTC
v_call: TRBV5-4; d_call: TRBD2; clone_size: few; j_call: TRBJ2-5; cdr3_aa: CASSSGSSGGRETQYF; cdr3_nt: TGTGCCAGCAGCTCGGGGTCTAGCGGGGGTAGAGAGACCCAGTACTTC
v_call: TRBV30; d_call: TRBD1; clone_size: -; j_call: TRBJ1-4; cdr3_aa: CAWRGQVGEKLFF; cdr3_nt: TGTGCCTGGAGAGGACAGGTTGGGGAAAAACTGTTTTTT
v_call: TRBV11-2; d_call: -; clone_size: -; j_call: TRBJ1-4; cdr3_aa: CASSPRGGGTNEKLFF; cdr3_nt: TGTGCCAGCAGCCCGCGGGGGGGAGGGACAAATGAAAAACTGTTTTTT
v_call: TRBV7-2; d_call: -; clone_size: -; j_call: TRBJ2-3; cdr3_aa: CASSLGRGYTDTQYF; cdr3_nt: TGTGCCAGCAGCTTAGGGCGGGGTTACACAGATACGCAGTATTTT
v_call: TRBV18; d_call: -; clone_size: -; j_call: TRBJ1-1; cdr3_aa: CASSDRQNTEAFF; cdr3_nt: TGTGCCAGCTCGGATCGACAGAACACTGAAGCTTTCTTT
v_call: TRBV19; d_call: -; clone_size: -; j_call: TRBJ1-6; cdr3_aa: CASSMGPGSPLHF; cdr3_nt: TGTGCCAGTAGTATGGGTCCAGGCTCACCCCTCCACTTT
v_call: TRBV7-3; d_call: TRBD2; clone_size: -; j_call: TRBJ2-1; cdr3_aa: CASSLFGLAGVPLSSYNEQFF; cdr3_nt: TGTGCCAGCAGCTTATTCGGGCTAGCGGGAGTTCCTTTGAGCTCCTACAATGAGCAGTTCTTC
v_call: TRBV4-3; d_call: TRBD2; clone_size: -; j_call: TRBJ2-1; cdr3_aa: CASSQDRELAEQFF; cdr3_nt: TGCGCCAGCAGCCAAGACCGGGAACTAGCGGAGCAGTTCTTC
v_call: TRBV5-4; d_call: -; clone_size: -; j_call: TRBJ2-3; cdr3_aa: CASSLAPGEQYTDTQYF; cdr3_nt: TGTGCCAGCAGCTTGGCTCCCGGGGAGCAATACACAGATACGCAGTATTTT
v_call: TRBV18; d_call: -; clone_size: -; j_call: TRBJ1-1; cdr3_aa: CASSPQASFPDTEAFF; cdr3_nt: TGTGCCAGCTCCCCCCAAGCGAGCTTTCCGGACACTGAAGCTTTCTTT
v_call: TRBV5-5; d_call: -; clone_size: -; j_call: TRBJ1-4; cdr3_aa: CASSLPEGEKLFF; cdr3_nt: TGTGCCAGCAGCCTTCCAGAGGGTGAAAAACTGTTTTTT
v_call: TRBV9; d_call: TRBD2; clone_size: -; j_call: TRBJ2-1; cdr3_aa: CASARQGRTRLAAYNEQFF; cdr3_nt: TGTGCCAGCGCACGACAGGGCCGAACCAGACTAGCGGCCTACAATGAGCAGTTCTTC
v_call: TRBV28; d_call: TRBD1; clone_size: few; j_call: TRBJ1-2; cdr3_aa: CASDSASWDRYYGYTF; cdr3_nt: TGTGCCAGCGATTCAGCGAGTTGGGACAGGTATTATGGCTACACCTTC
v_call: TRBV18; d_call: -; clone_size: -; j_call: TRBJ1-1; cdr3_aa: CASSPPAGLMNTEAFF; cdr3_nt: TGTGCCAGCTCACCCCCGGCAGGGCTTATGAACACTGAAGCTTTCTTT
v_call: TRBV19; d_call: TRBD1; clone_size: -; j_call: TRBJ1-2; cdr3_aa: CASSMVTGGSYGYTF; cdr3_nt: TGTGCCAGTAGTATGGTCACAGGGGGAAGCTATGGCTACACCTTC
v_call: TRBV5-1; d_call: TRBD1; clone_size: -; j_call: TRBJ2-5; cdr3_aa: CATAGQGETQYF; cdr3_nt: TGCGCTACAGCAGGACAGGGCGAGACCCAGTACTTC